This T cell receptor beta chain was obtained from a study of T cell responses to AZD1222 COVID-19 vaccine. Regarding the study as a whole: After the peak T cell response, and only then, were repertoires sampled. The sample set comprised mostly white British donors with more females, and clonal diversity was possibly underestimated.

The protocol was immunoSEQ multiplex PCR, while the TCRdb copy is restricted to in-frame clones and leaves out a portion. The top ten hold approximately 9.3% of the sample, which has fewer than 85,000 clones, roughly nine tenths seen once. As for this clone: The antigen remains unidentified.

Germline-derived CDR1 and CDR2 are SGHNT and YYREEE (reference sequence). The length of the CDR3 is 15 residues. Trimming took 4 bases from V and 1 from J, leaving 15 bases between them. The TCR originated in an adult who received the AZD1222 COVID-19 vaccine. This rearrangement joins TRBV5-4 to TRBJ2-7; D possibly corresponds to TRBD1 (5 bases). The source material was peripheral blood, sampled 28 days after the second AZD1222 dose. CDR3: CASSPEGHMSYEQYF. The CDR3 DNA reads as TGTGCCAGCAGCCCGGAAGGACACATGTCCTACGAGCAGTACTTC. The variable domain in full, with the rest retrieved from reference TRBV5-4 and TRBJ2-7, is ETGVTQSPTHLIKTRGQQVTLRCSSQSGHNTVSWYQQALGQGPQFIFQYYREEENGRGNFPPRFSGLQFPNYSSELNVNALELDDSALYLCASSPEGHMSYEQYFGPGTRLTVT.